This T cell receptor (beta chain) was recorded in a study of cytomegalovirus exposure and HLA in healthy donors. Turning to this clone: Its cognate antigen is unknown.

In the PCR, 60 Vbeta and 13 Jbeta primers were used. Generated by immunoSEQ multiplex PCR, the TCRdb table keeps only in-frame clones and is missing some. The table records about 95,000 clones, 82% of them present only once. Germline V gives CDR1 SGHTA, CDR2 FQGNSA. The CDR3 length is 14 residues. The V and J ends lost 5 bases and 0 bases respectively, with 7 bases between them. Whole-study results and caveats: In a later analysis, several top co-occurrence clusters appeared linked to parvovirus B19, influenza, CMV and Epstein-Barr virus. Rarity held for most TCR sequences, but there were some public TCRs that occurred in many donors.

Sequenced: PBMCs. This chain links TRBV7-2 with TRBJ2-2, with D uncertain. The sequence was collected from a man aged 25 to 40 in good health and CMV-seropositive. The CDR3 DNA reads TGTGCCAGCAGCAAAGAGCCGAACACCGGGGAGCTGTTTTTT. It encodes CASSKEPNTGELFF.